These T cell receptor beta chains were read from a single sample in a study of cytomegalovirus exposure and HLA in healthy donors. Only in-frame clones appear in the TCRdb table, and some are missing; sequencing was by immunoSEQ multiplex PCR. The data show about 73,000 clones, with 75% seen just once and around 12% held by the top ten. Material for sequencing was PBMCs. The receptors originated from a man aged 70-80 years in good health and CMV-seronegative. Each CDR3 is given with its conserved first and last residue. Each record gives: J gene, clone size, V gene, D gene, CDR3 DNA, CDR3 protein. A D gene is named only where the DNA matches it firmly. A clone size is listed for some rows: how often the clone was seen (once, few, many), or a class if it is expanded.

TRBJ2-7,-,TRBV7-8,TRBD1,TGTGCCAGCAGCTTACAGGCCGGGACAGGGGTTTCCTACGAGCAGTACTTC,CASSLQAGTGVSYEQYF
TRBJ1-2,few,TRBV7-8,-,TGTGCCAGCAGCACTTCGACACTGCCTTATGGCTACACCTTC,CASSTSTLPYGYTF
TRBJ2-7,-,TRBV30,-,TGTGCCTGGAGTGTGGGACACAACTACGAGCAGTACTTC,CAWSVGHNYEQYF
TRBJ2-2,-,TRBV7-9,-,TGTGCCAGCAGCCAATCTCGTTTAACAGGGATGGGGACCGGGGAGCTGTTTTTT,CASSQSRLTGMGTGELFF
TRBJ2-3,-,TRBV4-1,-,TGCGCCAGCAGCCAAGATCCCGGGGGCAGGGGGAGCACAGATACGCAGTATTTT,CASSQDPGGRGSTDTQYF
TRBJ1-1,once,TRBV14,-,TGTGCCAGCAGCCAGGGCAAGTACGTCGTGAACACTGAAGCTTTCTTT,CASSQGKYVVNTEAFF
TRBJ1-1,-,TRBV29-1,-,TGCAGCGTTAACAGGGCCCAGGATACTGAAGCTTTCTTT,CSVNRAQDTEAFF
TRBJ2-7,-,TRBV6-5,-,TGTGCCAGCAGCCGCTACAGATTGAGCTCCTACGAGCAGTACTTC,CASSRYRLSSYEQYF
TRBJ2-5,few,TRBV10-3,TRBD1,TGTGCTTCTAGGGGGGACGACAGGGGAGAGACCCAGTACTTC,CASRGDDRGETQYF
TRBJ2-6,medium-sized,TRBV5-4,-,TGTGCCAGCAGCTCGACTACAGGGCTCTCTGGGGCCAACGTCCTGACTTTC,CASSSTTGLSGANVLTF
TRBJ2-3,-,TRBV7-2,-,TGTGCCAGCAGCACATACCTGGATACGCAGTATTTT,CASSTYLDTQYF
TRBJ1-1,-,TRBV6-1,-,TGTGCCAGCACTCACCGGGAAGGAAACACTGAAGCTTTCTTT,CASTHREGNTEAFF
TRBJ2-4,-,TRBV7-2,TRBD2,TGTGCCAGCAGCCAGGGACTAGCGGGAGGAGGGGCCAAAAACATTCAGTACTTC,CASSQGLAGGGAKNIQYF
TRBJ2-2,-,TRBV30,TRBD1,TGTGCCTGGGGGACAGGGTCCACCGGGGAGCTGTTTTTT,CAWGTGSTGELFF
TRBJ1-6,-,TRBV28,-,TGTGCCAGCAGTTTTGGGGGGATGAGGGATTCACCCCTCCACTTT,CASSFGGMRDSPLHF
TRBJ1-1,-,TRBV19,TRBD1,TGTGCCAGTAGTACTACAGGGGGCCGGGGTAACACTGAAGCTTTCTTT,CASSTTGGRGNTEAFF
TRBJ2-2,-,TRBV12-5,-,TGTGCTAGTGGTTTGGTATACCAGGGGCCTGCCGGGGAGCTGTCTTTT,CASGLVYQGPAGELSF
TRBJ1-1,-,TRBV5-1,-,TGCGCCAGCAGAACGGTGGGGGGTAACACTGAAGCTTTCTTT,CASRTVGGNTEAFF
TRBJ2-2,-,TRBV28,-,TGTGCCAGCAGTTTTTACGTACGGCGGGGGGAGCTGTTTTTT,CASSFYVRRGELFF
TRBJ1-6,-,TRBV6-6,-,TGTGCCAGCAGTTACTCAGCGGGAACGAATTCACCCCTCCACTTT,CASSYSAGTNSPLHF
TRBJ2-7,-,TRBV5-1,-,TGCGCCAGCAGCTTGGATCCCGGTAGCTCCTACGAGCAGTACTTC,CASSLDPGSSYEQYF
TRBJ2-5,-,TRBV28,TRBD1,TGTGCCAGCAGTTCCTACAGGGGGGAAGAGACCCAGTACTTC,CASSSYRGEETQYF
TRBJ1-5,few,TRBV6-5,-,TGTGCCAGCAGTAGAATTGGGCATCAGCCCCAGCATTTT,CASSRIGHQPQHF
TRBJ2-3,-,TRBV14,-,TGTGCCAGCAGCCTCCAGGGGAATACGCAGTATTTT,CASSLQGNTQYF
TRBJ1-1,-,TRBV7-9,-,TGTGCCAGCAGCTGGCAACGAGCAGCGGCGACTTTCTTT,CASSWQRAAATFF
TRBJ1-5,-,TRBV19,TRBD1,TGTGCCAGTAGAAAGGACAGGGCTGGCAATCAGCCCCAGCATTTT,CASRKDRAGNQPQHF
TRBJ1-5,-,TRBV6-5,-,TGTGCCAGCAGTCTTGGACAGATCAATCAGCCCCAGCATTTT,CASSLGQINQPQHF
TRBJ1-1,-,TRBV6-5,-,TGTGCCAGCAGTTCTTCAGGTAGGGGGAACACTGAAGCTTTCTTT,CASSSSGRGNTEAFF
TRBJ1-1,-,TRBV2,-,TGTGCCAGCAGTGAAGATGGCGCAGGGTTGATGGCTTTCTTT,CASSEDGAGLMAFF
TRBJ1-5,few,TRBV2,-,TGTGCCAGCAAAGACAAGTTGGAAGATCAGCCCCAGCATTTT,CASKDKLEDQPQHF
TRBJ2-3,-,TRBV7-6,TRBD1,TGTGCCAGCAGCTTCCGGACAGGTCCCACAGATACGCAGTATTTT,CASSFRTGPTDTQYF
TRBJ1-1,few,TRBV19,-,TGTGCCAGTAGTATGGGAGCGAACACTGAAGCTTTCTTT,CASSMGANTEAFF
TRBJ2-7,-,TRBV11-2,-,TGTGCCAGCAGCTTTGAGGGAGCGGCGGCCTACGAGCAGTACTTC,CASSFEGAAAYEQYF
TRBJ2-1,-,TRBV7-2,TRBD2,TGTGCCAGCAGCCCCCGCAGCGGGATATCCTACAATGAGCAGTTCTTC,CASSPRSGISYNEQFF
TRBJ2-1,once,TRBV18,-,TGTGCCAGCTCAACAACAGGGAGCTCCTACAATGAGCAGTTCTTC,CASSTTGSSYNEQFF
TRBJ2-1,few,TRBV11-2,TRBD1,TGTGCCAGCAGCTTAGAAACTTGGACAGGGGGCGCCTACAATGAGCAGTTCTTC,CASSLETWTGGAYNEQFF
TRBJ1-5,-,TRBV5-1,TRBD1,TGCGCCAGCAGCTTGGGGACAGGGTCACAGACAGTTCAGCCCCAGCATTTT,CASSLGTGSQTVQPQHF
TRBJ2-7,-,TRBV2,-,TGTGCCAGCAGTGAAACTGGCAGGCGACCCTACGAGCAGTACTTC,CASSETGRRPYEQYF
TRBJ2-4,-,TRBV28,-,TGTGCCAGCAGTTCAGGGGCTAAAAACATTCAGTACTTC,CASSSGAKNIQYF
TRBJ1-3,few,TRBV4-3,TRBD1,TGCGCCAGCAGCCAAGATTCAGGGGGGATTGGAAACACCATATATTTT,CASSQDSGGIGNTIYF
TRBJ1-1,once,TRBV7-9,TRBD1,TGTGCCAGCAGCCCCGGACAGGTCACTGAAGCTTTCTTT,CASSPGQVTEAFF
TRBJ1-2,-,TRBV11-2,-,TGTGCCAGCAGCTTAGGTCTTAACTATGGCTACACCTTC,CASSLGLNYGYTF
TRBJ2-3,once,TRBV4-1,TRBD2,TGCGCCAGCAGCCTCCTAGCGGGAGGGACAGATACGCAGTATTTT,CASSLLAGGTDTQYF
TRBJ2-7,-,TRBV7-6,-,TGTGCCAGCAGCTTATCGCAGGCTACCTACGAGCAGTACTTC,CASSLSQATYEQYF
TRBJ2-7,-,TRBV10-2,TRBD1,TGCGCCAGCAAGTACGGGACAGGGGGCTACGAGCAGTACTTC,CASKYGTGGYEQYF
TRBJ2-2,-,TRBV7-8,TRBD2,TGTGCCAGCAGCTCCAGCGGGAGGCACACCGGGGAGCTGTTTTTT,CASSSSGRHTGELFF
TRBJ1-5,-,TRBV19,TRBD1,TGTGCCAGTAGTATTTTTGACAGGGGAAGCAATCAGCCCCAGCATTTT,CASSIFDRGSNQPQHF
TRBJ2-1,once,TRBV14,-,TGTGCCAGCAGCCAAGATCCCGCAGGGTTAGTTTCAAATGAGCAGTTCTTC,CASSQDPAGLVSNEQFF
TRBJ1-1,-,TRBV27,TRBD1,TGTGCCAGCAGTTTAATGGGACAGCCTTTTGAAGCTTTCTTT,CASSLMGQPFEAFF
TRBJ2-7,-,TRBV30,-,TGTGCCTGGAGTCCGCAGGGTTACGAGCAGTACTTC,CAWSPQGYEQYF
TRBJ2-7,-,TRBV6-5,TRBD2,TGTGCCAGCAGTGACTCCGCTAGCGGAGGCGAGCAGTACTTC,CASSDSASGGEQYF
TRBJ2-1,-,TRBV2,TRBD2,TGTGCCAGCACCGGACTAGCGGGAGGACTACATGAGCAGTTCTTC,CASTGLAGGLHEQFF
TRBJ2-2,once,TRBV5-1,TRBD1,TGCGCCAGCAGCCGAGACAGGGGTGACGGGGAGCTGTTTTTT,CASSRDRGDGELFF
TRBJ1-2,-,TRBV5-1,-,TGCGCCAGCAGCCGCGGGGTCACTAACTATGGCTACACCTTC,CASSRGVTNYGYTF
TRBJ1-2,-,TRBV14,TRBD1,TGTGCCAGCAGCAAACAGGGGCTCGGAGGCTACACCTTC,CASSKQGLGGYTF
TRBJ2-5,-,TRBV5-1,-,TGCGCCACCAAGGACAATCAAGAGACCCAGTACTTC,CATKDNQETQYF
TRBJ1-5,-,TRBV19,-,TGTGCCAGTAGTATACAATTGGGGGCCCAGCCCCAGCATTTT,CASSIQLGAQPQHF
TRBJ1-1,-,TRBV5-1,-,TGCGCCAGCAGCTTGGCTGGGGGGGTCGGAGTCACTGAAGCTTTCTTT,CASSLAGGVGVTEAFF